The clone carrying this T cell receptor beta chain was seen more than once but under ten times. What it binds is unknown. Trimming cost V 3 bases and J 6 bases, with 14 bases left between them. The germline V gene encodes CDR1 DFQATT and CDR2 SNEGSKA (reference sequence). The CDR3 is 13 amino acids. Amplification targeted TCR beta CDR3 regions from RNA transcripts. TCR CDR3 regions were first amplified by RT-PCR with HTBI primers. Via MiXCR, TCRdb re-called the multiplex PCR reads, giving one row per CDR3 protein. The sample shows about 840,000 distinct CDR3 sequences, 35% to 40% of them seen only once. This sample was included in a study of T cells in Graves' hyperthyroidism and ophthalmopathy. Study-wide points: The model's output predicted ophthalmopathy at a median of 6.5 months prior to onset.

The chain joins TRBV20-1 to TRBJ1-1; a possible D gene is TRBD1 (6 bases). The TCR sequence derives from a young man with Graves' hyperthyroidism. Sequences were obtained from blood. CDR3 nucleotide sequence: TGCAGTGCTAGTGAACAGGGTAGGCCTGAAGCTTTCTTT. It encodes CSASEQGRPEAFF.